Below, 32 T cell receptor beta chains from the same sample are listed, as sequenced in a study of control samples from healthy donors and cancer patients. Assay: immunoSEQ multiplex PCR; the TCRdb copy retains only in-frame clones and omits some. Found here are about 58,000 clones, roughly 90% of them singletons; the top ten hold about 6.5%. The sequenced material came from PBMCs. The source is a man in his sixties with colorectal cancer.

This chain connects TRBV19 to TRBJ2-2, with 8 bases that match TRBD1. This CDR3 comprises 15 residues. J lost 5 bases, V lost 3 bases, and 5 bases had no gene match. The germline V gene encodes CDR1 LNHDA and CDR2 SQIVND (reference sequence). DNA of the CDR3: TGTGCCAGTAGTATTTTGGACAGGGTTACCGGGGAGCTGTTTTTT. Its translation: CASSILDRVTGELFF.

The V gene is TRBV18, the J gene TRBJ2-6, with D perhaps being TRBD1 or TRBD2 (5 bases each). The CDR3 is made up of 14 amino acids. From germline, CDR1 is KGHSH and CDR2 LQKENI. Trimming removed 2 bases at V and 4 bases at J, with 6 bases between. Here the CDR3 reads CASSPGDGANVLTF. The CDR3 DNA reads TGTGCCAGCTCACCAGGGGACGGGGCCAACGTCCTGACTTTC. The variable domain in full, with the rest retrieved from reference TRBV18 and TRBJ2-6, is NAGVMQNPRHLVRRRGQEARLRCSPMKGHSHVYWYRQLPEEGLKFMVYLQKENIIDESGMPKERFSAEFPKEGPSILRIQQVVRGDSAAYFCASSPGDGANVLTFGAGSRLTVL.

The chain is built from TRBV4-1 and TRBJ1-6; D remains unclear. Trimming removed 0 bases at V and 4 bases at J, with 4 bases between. CDR3 size: 14 residues. Germline CDR1 and CDR2: MGHRA and YSYEKL. In DNA, the CDR3 is TGCGCCAGCAGCCAAGATGGTTATAATTCACCCCTCCACTTT. It encodes CASSQDGYNSPLHF.

The genes are TRBV7-9 and TRBJ1-2; a possible D gene is TRBD1 (5 bases). The length of the CDR3 is 13 residues. From germline, CDR1 is SEHNR and CDR2 FQNEAQ (reference sequence). The V end was cut by 2 bases, the J end by 6 bases, with 10 bases between. The CDR3 is CASSLLVGDGYTF. The CDR3 DNA is TGTGCCAGCAGCTTATTGGTAGGGGATGGCTACACCTTC.

The V and J genes are TRBV2 and TRBJ1-5; D is perhaps TRBD1 (6 bases). CDR3 length: 13 residues. Per germline, CDR1 SNHLY and CDR2 FYNNEI. Trimming shortened V by 7 bases and J by 6 bases, and 13 bases separated the two germline ends. CDR3 nucleotide sequence: TGTGCCAGCACGGGACAATTTGCTCAGCCCCAGCATTTT. Its translation: CASTGQFAQPQHF. Filled out from reference TRBV2 and TRBJ1-5, the complete variable domain reads EPEVTQTPSHQVTQMGQEVILRCVPISNHLYFYWYRQILGQKVEFLVSFYNNEISEKSEIFDDQFSVERPDGSNFTLKIRSTKLEDSAMYFCASTGQFAQPQHFGDGTRLSIL.

This sequence joins TRBV12-3 or TRBV12-4 and TRBJ1-1; 7 positions agree with TRBD1. The CDR3 is made up of 13 amino acids. The V and J ends lost 6 bases and 4 bases, in that order; junction bases with no gene match: 5. CDR3 DNA sequence: TGTGCCAGCAGCCTCTCAGGGGGCACTGAAGCTTTCTTT. This gives the protein CASSLSGGTEAFF.

V and J are TRBV7-9 and TRBJ2-5; TRBD2 matches at 11 bases. The length of the CDR3 is 18 residues. Germline loops: CDR1 SEHNR, CDR2 FQNEAQ (reference sequence). The ends lost 4 bases at V and 0 bases at J; junction bases unmatched: 10. The DNA of the CDR3 is TGTGCCAGCAGCTCAACCCTAGCGGGGGGTTGGTACCAAGAGACCCAGTACTTC. Its translation is CASSSTLAGGWYQETQYF.

The chain has TRBV19 and TRBJ2-5; D uncertain. The CDR3 loop spans 14 amino acids. CDR1 and CDR2 from the germline V gene are LNHDA and SQIVND (reference sequence). Trimming left V 1 base short and J 2 bases short, with 8 bases between. CDR3 residues: CASSIGEGQETQYF. The CDR3 DNA sequence: TGTGCCAGTAGTATAGGCGAAGGGCAAGAGACCCAGTACTTC.

The J gene is TRBJ2-7, the V gene TRBV30; D gene ambiguous. V lost 0 bases and J lost 1, with 7 bases in between. The CDR3 length is 13 residues. CDR1 GTSNPN and CDR2 SVGIG come from the germline V gene (reference sequence). CDR3 nucleotide sequence: TGTGCCTGGAGTGTAAAGGGTTCCTACGAGCAGTACTTC. Translated, it gives CAWSVKGSYEQYF.

The genes are TRBV30 and TRBJ1-6; TRBD1 agrees at 7 bases. J gave up 6 bases and V 5 bases, and 10 bases lay outside the gene matches. The CDR3 has 15 residues. Germline CDR1 reads GTSNPN; CDR2 reads SVGIG (reference sequence). As DNA, the CDR3 is TGTGCCTGGTCCCCCCGGGACAGAGTTAATTCACCCCTCCACTTT. Translated, it gives CAWSPRDRVNSPLHF.

The chain links TRBV6-5 to TRBJ1-6; D not resolved. Trimming pared 2 bases from V and 6 bases from J, leaving 14 bases between. CDR1 and CDR2 (germline): MNHEY, SVGAGI. The CDR3 length is 16 residues. DNA of the CDR3: TGTGCCAGCAGTTACGTGTCGGGCGGAGTTAATTCACCCCTCCACTTT. Translation gives CASSYVSGGVNSPLHF.

This sequence joins TRBV5-5 and TRBJ1-4; TRBD1 is a possible D gene (6 bases). The germline CDR1 and CDR2 sequences are SGHKS and YYEKEE (reference sequence). The CDR3 consists of 14 residues. The V end lost 4 bases, the J end lost 7 bases, and 14 bases lay between the germline ends. The CDR3 sequence: CASSGTPTVEKLFF. The CDR3 DNA is TGTGCCAGCAGCGGGACACCGACGGTTGAAAAACTGTTTTTT.

The chain employs TRBV4-3 and TRBJ1-1; 11 bases map to TRBD1. The J segment lost 4 bases and the V segment lost 4 bases, leaving 2 bases of the junction unmatched. This CDR3 has 14 amino acids. The V gene's germline CDR1 is LGHNA and CDR2 YSLEER. Written as DNA, the CDR3 is TGCGCCAGCAGCCGGGACAGGGGGGTCACTGAAGCTTTCTTT. Translated: CASSRDRGVTEAFF.

J is TRBJ2-5 and V is TRBV30; possible D gene TRBD2, 6 bases. Germline CDR1 is GTSNPN and CDR2 is SVGIG (reference sequence). The V and J ends lost 2 bases and 4 bases respectively, with 17 bases between them. The CDR3 spans 15 residues. The CDR3 sequence is CAWSRDLGAGETQYF. The DNA of the CDR3 is TGTGCCTGGAGTCGGGACTTGGGAGCTGGAGAGACCCAGTACTTC.

This chain uses TRBV27 with TRBJ2-1, with 12 bases that match TRBD2. V lost 5 bases and J lost 8; bases outside the gene matches: 4. The CDR3 is made up of 14 amino acids. CDR1 and CDR2 from the germline V gene are MNHEY and SMNVEV (reference sequence). The CDR3: CASSLAGGPHEQFF. CDR3 in DNA: TGTGCCAGCAGTCTAGCGGGGGGGCCCCATGAGCAGTTCTTC.

This chain links TRBV11-2 with TRBJ2-6, with a weak D call TRBD2 (5 bases). Germline lookup yields CDR1 SGHAT and CDR2 FQNNGV. There are 17 residues in the CDR3. The ends were cut back, 1 base at V and 4 bases at J, with 14 bases in the middle. CDR3 sequence: CASSLGPFRGGANVLTF. The CDR3, as DNA: TGTGCCAGCAGCTTAGGCCCGTTCCGCGGGGGGGCCAACGTCCTGACTTTC.

This clone has just one count. The chain uses TRBV28 and TRBJ2-7; no definite D call. Germline V gene data show CDR1 as MDHEN and CDR2 as SYDVKM. V was trimmed by 6 bases and J by 4 bases, leaving 19 bases between them. The CDR3 length is 15 residues. CDR3 sequence (DNA): TGTGCCAGCAGCTCTATGGGGTGGGTTGGGTACGAGCAGTACTTC. As protein: CASSSMGWVGYEQYF.

The CDR3 nucleotides read TGTGCCAGTAGTCGGACCGGCAGGGCGACAGATACGCAGTATTTT. This codes for CASSRTGRATDTQYF. The rearrangement uses TRBV19 and TRBJ2-3, with D maybe TRBD1 (5 bases). The CDR3 runs 15 residues. Trimming left V 5 bases short and J 3 bases short, with 15 bases between. Germline CDR1 is LNHDA and CDR2 is SQIVND (reference sequence).

This chain connects TRBV5-6 to TRBJ1-4; no firm D call. With 0 bases removed from V and 4 bases from J, the gap between germline ends came to 16 bases. Germline V gene lookup returns CDR1 SGHDT and CDR2 YYEEEE. This CDR3 spans 17 amino acids. The chain's CDR3 is CASSLVQHRVSNEKLFF. CDR3 coding DNA: TGTGCCAGCAGCTTGGTCCAACACCGGGTGAGTAATGAAAAACTGTTTTTT.

V usage is TRBV20-1 and J usage is TRBJ1-1; no definite D call. The CDR3 is 10 residues long. V was cut by 2 bases and J by 7 bases, with 5 bases left in between. Germline V gene data show CDR1 as DFQATT and CDR2 as SNEGSKA (reference sequence). Here the CDR3 DNA reads TGCAGTGCTAGAAGGTTTGAAGCTTTCTTT. This encodes CSARRFEAFF.

V is TRBV6-6 and J is TRBJ1-5, with D tentatively TRBD1 (5 bases). The CDR3 extends over 15 amino acids. Germline V gene lookup returns CDR1 MNHNY and CDR2 SVGAGI (reference sequence). Trimming shortened V by 0 bases and J by 2 bases, and 8 bases separated the two germline ends. CDR3: CASSYSLGGNQPQHF. The CDR3 coding sequence is TGTGCCAGCAGTTACTCCCTAGGGGGCAATCAGCCCCAGCATTTT.

Only a few counts were recorded for this clone. V and J are TRBV6-5 and TRBJ2-2, with 7 bases lining up with TRBD1. V lost 6 bases, J lost 5 bases, and 0 bases stayed unmatched. The CDR3 is made up of 12 amino acids. Germline V gives CDR1 MNHEY, CDR2 SVGAGI. The CDR3 here is CASRTGTGELFF. In DNA, the CDR3 is TGTGCCAGCAGGACAGGGACCGGGGAGCTGTTTTTT.

The chain links TRBV2 to TRBJ2-7; the match to TRBD2 covers 9 bases. The germline gives CDR1 SNHLY, CDR2 FYNNEI. This CDR3 contains 15 residues. Trimming removed 6 bases from V and 4 bases from J; junction bases left unmatched: 10. As DNA, the CDR3 is TGTGCCAGCAGCTACAGACTAGCGGAGTCTTACGAGCAGTACTTC. Translating gives CASSYRLAESYEQYF.

The chain joins TRBV5-1 to TRBJ2-3; D might be TRBD1 (6 bases). With 4 bases removed from V and 6 bases from J, the gap between germline ends came to 15 bases. CDR1 is SGHRS and CDR2 is YFSETQ in the germline V gene. CDR3 size: 14 residues. The DNA for the CDR3 is TGCGCCAGCAGCCCCATGGACAGCCGGGATACGCAGTATTTT. Residues: CASSPMDSRDTQYF.

The chain employs TRBV5-5 and TRBJ1-6, with a tentative D call TRBD1 (6 bases). The V gene lost 4 bases and the J gene lost 0 bases, with 14 bases spanning the gap. Germline assignment: CDR1 SGHKS and CDR2 YYEKEE (reference sequence). The CDR3 consists of 17 residues. The CDR3 loop reads CASSTPRGGSYNSPLHF. Written as DNA, the CDR3 is TGTGCCAGCAGCACACCAAGAGGGGGCTCCTATAATTCACCCCTCCACTTT. Supplemented by reference TRBV5-5 and TRBJ1-6, the full variable domain reads DAGVTQSPTHLIKTRGQQVTLRCSPISGHKSVSWYQQVLGQGPQFIFQYYEKEERGRGNFPDRFSARQFPNYSSELNVNALLLGDSALYLCASSTPRGGSYNSPLHFGNGTRLTVT.

The sample holds a few counts of this clone. The chain combines TRBV3-1 (or the pseudogene TRBV3-2) with TRBJ1-1; no definite D call. This CDR3 comprises 14 residues. The V end lost 4 bases, the J end lost 1 base, and 10 bases lay between the germline ends. CDR1 is LGHDT, CDR2 YNNKEL, per germline (reference sequence). The DNA for the CDR3 is TGTGCCAGCAGCCGTGAGACACGGAACACTGAAGCTTTCTTT. Its protein product is CASSRETRNTEAFF.

The genes are TRBV4-3 and TRBJ2-4, with unresolved D. This CDR3 is 17 amino acids long. Germline V CDR1 and CDR2: LGHNA, YSLEER. Trimming took off 0 bases at V and 0 bases at J, with 12 bases between the two ends. CDR3 DNA sequence: TGCGCCAGCAGCCAAGATCGTCTGACCCTAGCCAAAAACATTCAGTACTTC. Translated: CASSQDRLTLAKNIQYF.

The chain carries TRBV6-5 and TRBJ2-3; 12 bases fit TRBD2. V was clipped by 4 bases and J by 2 bases; unmatched bases: 4. CDR1 MNHEY and CDR2 SVGAGI come from the germline V gene. The CDR3 covers 16 residues. CDR3 protein: CASSSRLAGATDTQYF. The CDR3 DNA sequence: TGTGCCAGCAGTTCTCGACTAGCGGGAGCCACAGATACGCAGTATTTT.

The chain carries TRBV5-1 and TRBJ2-7; D not certain. The CDR3 runs to 14 residues. CDR1 SGHRS and CDR2 YFSETQ come from the germline V gene. Between the trimmed V and J ends, which lost 4 bases and 0 bases, there was a span of 11 bases. This chain's CDR3 is CASSPGWGSYEQYF. In DNA, the CDR3 is TGCGCCAGCAGCCCAGGATGGGGCTCCTACGAGCAGTACTTC. The entire variable domain, with the rest obtained from reference TRBV5-1 and TRBJ2-7, is as follows: KAGVTQTPRYLIKTRGQQVTLSCSPISGHRSVSWYQQTPGQGLQFLFEYFSETQRNKGNFPGRFSGRQFSNSRSEMNVSTLELGDSALYLCASSPGWGSYEQYFGPGTRLTVT.

This chain connects TRBV12-3 or TRBV12-4 to TRBJ2-3, with D hard to call. This CDR3 is built from 11 residues. V was pared by 7 bases and J by 3 bases, with 5 bases between. The CDR3 loop is CASKTTDTQYF. CDR3 in DNA: TGTGCCAGCAAGACTACAGATACGCAGTATTTT.

The chain couples TRBV7-3 to TRBJ2-5; a possible D gene is TRBD2 (5 bases). Trimming stripped 5 bases from V and 7 bases from J, with 17 bases between. There are 14 residues in the CDR3. Per the germline V gene, CDR1 is SGHTA and CDR2 is FQGTGA. CDR3 in amino acids: CASSPRASGGTQYF. In DNA, the CDR3 is TGTGCCAGCAGCCCAAGGGCCAGCGGAGGGACCCAGTACTTC.

The chain is built from TRBV2 and TRBJ2-1; D may be TRBD2 (5 bases). Germline-derived CDR1 and CDR2 are SNHLY and FYNNEI. V was trimmed by 0 bases and J by 7 bases, leaving 13 bases between them. The CDR3 is made up of 15 amino acids. CDR3 DNA sequence: TGTGCCAGCAGTGAAGCGTCAGACTACCTGAATGAGCAGTTCTTC. It yields the protein CASSEASDYLNEQFF.